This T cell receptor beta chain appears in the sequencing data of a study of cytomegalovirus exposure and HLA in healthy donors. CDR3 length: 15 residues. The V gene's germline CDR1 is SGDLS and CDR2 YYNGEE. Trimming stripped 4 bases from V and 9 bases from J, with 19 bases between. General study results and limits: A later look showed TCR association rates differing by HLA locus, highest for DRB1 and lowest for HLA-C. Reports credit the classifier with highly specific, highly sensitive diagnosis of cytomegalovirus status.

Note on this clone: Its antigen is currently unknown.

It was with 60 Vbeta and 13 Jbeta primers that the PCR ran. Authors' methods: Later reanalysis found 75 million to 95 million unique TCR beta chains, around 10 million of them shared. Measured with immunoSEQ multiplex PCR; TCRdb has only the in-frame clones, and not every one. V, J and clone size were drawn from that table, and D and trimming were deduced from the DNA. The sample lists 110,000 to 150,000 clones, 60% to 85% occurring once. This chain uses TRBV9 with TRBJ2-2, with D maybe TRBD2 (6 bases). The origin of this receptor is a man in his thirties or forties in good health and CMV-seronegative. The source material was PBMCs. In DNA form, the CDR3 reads TGTGCCAGCAGCCCCCGAGGAGGGGATGGGAGGGAGCTGTTTTTT. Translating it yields CASSPRGGDGRELFF.